What follows are 5 T cell receptor beta chains derived from one specimen sequenced in a study of regulatory T cells in long-lasting Graves disease. Stated time point: persistent/refractory GD, antithyroid drugs over 5 years with positive TRAb. Making the TCR library involved RNA that had been extracted from PBMCs. According to the study, TCR beta libraries were built with iRepertoire HTBI primers and CDR3-region Arm-PCR. TCRdb recomputed calls from the multiplex PCR reads with MiXCR, one row per CDR3 protein. The table lists roughly 430,000 distinct CDR3 sequences, 21% of them singletons, with over 11% in the top ten. The sequenced sample was peripheral blood mononuclear cells (PBMCs), obtained when the disease was refractory, from a patient treated with antithyroid drugs. Receptor source: a female donor with Graves disease.

V usage is TRBV2 and J usage is TRBJ1-3; D gene ambiguous. CDR3 length: 17 amino acids. V was shortened by 4 bases and J by 1 base, with 17 bases between the two germline ends. The V gene's germline CDR1 is SNHLY and CDR2 FYNNEI. The CDR3 DNA reads as TGTGCCAGCAGTGCCCGGGCGCGCCCGCATTCTGGAAACACCATATATTTT. Amino acid sequence: CASSARARPHSGNTIYF.

In its sample, this clonotype was seen a few times. The chain carries TRBV3-1 and TRBJ2-2; no clear D gene. Germline V lookup: CDR1 LGHDT, CDR2 YNNKEL (reference sequence). The CDR3 sequence is 13 residues long. V was pared by 8 bases and J by 4 bases, with 11 bases between. The CDR3 reads CASRWRTTGELFF. The DNA of the CDR3 is TGTGCCAGCCGGTGGCGGACCACCGGGGAGCTGTTTTTT.

This clonotype was seen many times. CDR3 protein: CASSSVGYRETQYF. The CDR3 DNA reads TGTGCCAGCAGCTCGGTCGGGTACCGAGAGACCCAGTACTTC. The chain has TRBV11-2 and TRBJ2-5; no clear D. Per the germline V gene, CDR1 is SGHAT and CDR2 is FQNNGV. Trimming cost V 4 bases and J 4 bases, with 13 bases left between them. The CDR3 consists of 14 residues.

This clonotype was found many times. This chain uses TRBV11-2 with TRBJ1-1, with 7 bases fitting TRBD1. Germline V gene data show CDR1 as SGHAT and CDR2 as FQNNGV. The CDR3 totals 15 residues. The J segment lost 1 base and the V segment lost 3 bases, leaving 5 bases of the junction unmatched. The CDR3 bases are TGTGCCAGCAGCTTCACGGACAGGACGAACACTGAAGCTTTCTTT. Translation gives CASSFTDRTNTEAFF.

This clonotype has at least ten counts. The rearrangement links TRBV9 to TRBJ2-5, with 8 bases that match TRBD2. There are 15 residues in the CDR3. Looked up from germline, CDR1 is SGDLS and CDR2 is YYNGEE. V shed 4 bases, J shed 2 bases, and the junction held 7 bases outside the gene matches. CDR3 bases: TGTGCCAGCAGCACCCAGACTAGCGAGCAAGAGACCCAGTACTTC. Translation gives CASSTQTSEQETQYF. The full variable domain, its missing parts supplied by reference TRBV9 and TRBJ2-5, is DSGVTQTPKHLITATGQRVTLRCSPRSGDLSVYWYQQSLDQGLQFLIQYYNGEERAKGNILERFSAQQFPDLHSELNLSSLELGDSALYFCASSTQTSEQETQYFGPGTRLLVL.